This entry describes one T cell receptor beta chain. Its antigen is unknown. The authors produced TCR alpha and TCR beta cDNA libraries with sample barcodes and UMIs by 5'RACE using constant-segment primers. One entry per CDR3 protein, called by TCRdb with MiXCR from the 5' RACE reads. The repertoire holds roughly 550,000 distinct CDR3 sequences, with just over 20% as singletons. V lost 6 bases to trimming and J lost 1 base; unmatched junction nucleotides: 11. The germline V gene has CDR1 MNHNS and CDR2 SASEGT. The CDR3 covers 17 residues. The data originate from a study of T-cell memory formation after mild COVID-19. Overall study context: TCR clustering was largely donor specific.

Study-level findings and limits: Memory sampled before infection contained some responding clones, suggesting cross-reactive memory joined. The study found contracting CD4+ clones mainly in CM and EM and contracting CD8+ clones in EMRA.

The sequenced material came from PBMCs or a T cell subset sorted from them (not recorded which). The source is an adult woman who had mild COVID-19 (a few samples of this study predate the infection). Cell type and time point are not known. This chain joins TRBV6-1 and TRBJ2-3, with 9 bases aligning to TRBD1. In DNA form, the CDR3 reads TGTGCCAGCAGAGCAGCCGGGACAGGGCGCGGCACAGATACGCAGTATTTT. Its translation is CASRAAGTGRGTDTQYF.